The source of this T cell receptor beta chain is a study of T cells after yellow fever vaccination. In germline, CDR1 is MDHEN, CDR2 SYDVKM. V was clipped by 6 bases and J by 0 bases, with 18 bases between them. This CDR3 has 16 residues. TCRdb used MiXCR to reprocess the 5' RACE reads, holding one entry per CDR3 protein. The table has around 310,000 distinct CDR3 sequences, approximately 4.2% seen once. This sequence joins TRBV28 and TRBJ2-7, with D possibly matching TRBD1 (5 bases). This material consisted of PBMCs, taken 5 days after the yellow fever booster vaccination. This receptor was identified in a man between 18 and 35 years old who received the YFV17D yellow fever vaccine. CDR3 nucleotides: TGTGCCAGCAGCTCTGCAGGGTTGGGAAGCTCCTACGAGCAGTACGTC. Amino acids: CASSSAGLGSSYEQYV.